This T cell receptor (beta chain) was recovered during a study of blood T cell repertoires in COVID-19. Whole-study context: Samples taken during acute and convalescent COVID-19 were collected in the United States, Italy and Spain. T cells, B-cell-depleted T cells, or PBMCs provided the cDNA or gDNA that served as material.

TCRdb keeps only in-frame clones here, not all; method: immunoSEQ multiplex PCR. The profile shows about 150,000 clones, about four fifths of them singletons. This clone was detected once. Unmatched junction bases numbered 10, after V lost 9 bases and J lost 3 bases. CDR3 length equals 15 residues. CDR1 and CDR2 (germline): LNHDA, SQIVND (reference sequence). This sequence joins TRBV19 and TRBJ2-1; 8 positions agree with TRBD2. The TCR comes from a man aged 55 to 70 with acute or convalescent COVID-19. The sequencing sample was made of peripheral blood. CDR3 sequence (DNA): TGTGCCAGCATCCGGGGGGGCGGCGGCTACAATGAGCAGTTCTTC. It translates to CASIRGGGGYNEQFF. Looking up the rest from reference TRBV19 and TRBJ2-1 gives the full variable domain: DGGITQSPKYLFRKEGQNVTLSCEQNLNHDAMYWYRQDPGQGLRLIYYSQIVNDFQKGDIAEGYSVSREKKESFPLTVTSAQKNPTAFYLCASIRGGGGYNEQFFGPGTRLTVL.